The clone carrying this T cell receptor (beta chain) was picked up many times. Its antigen remains unknown. This sample was included in a study of neurological immune-mediated disorders. Study-level results: None of the CDR3 amino acid sequences found in expanded clones was shared across subjects. This suggests that the TCR-beta repertoires were private in all groups.

The CDR3 totals 15 residues. Trimming stripped 7 bases from V and 4 bases from J, with 17 bases between. Germline V gene lookup returns CDR1 SGHRS and CDR2 YFSETQ. Via MiXCR, TCRdb re-called the 5' RACE reads, giving one row per CDR3 protein. The sample holds around 69,000 distinct CDR3 sequences, roughly 4.8% seen once. Sequencing was done on a sample of PBMCs. The V gene is TRBV5-1, the J gene TRBJ2-2; either TRBD1 or TRBD2 may fit D (6 bases each). This TCR derives from a man aged 25 to 45 with multiple sclerosis. CDR3 DNA: TGCGCCAGCGGGACTGTGGACAGCCCCACCGGGGAGCTGTTTTTT. Translating gives CASGTVDSPTGELFF.